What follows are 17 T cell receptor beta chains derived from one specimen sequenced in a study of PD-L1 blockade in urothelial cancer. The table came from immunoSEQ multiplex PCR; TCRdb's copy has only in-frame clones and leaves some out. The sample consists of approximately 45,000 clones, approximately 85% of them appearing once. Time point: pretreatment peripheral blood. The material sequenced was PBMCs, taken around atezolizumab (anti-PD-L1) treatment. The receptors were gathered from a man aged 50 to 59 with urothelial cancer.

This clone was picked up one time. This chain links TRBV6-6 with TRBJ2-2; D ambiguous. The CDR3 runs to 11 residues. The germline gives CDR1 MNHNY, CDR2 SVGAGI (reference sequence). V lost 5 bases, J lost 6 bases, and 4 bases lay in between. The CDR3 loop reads CASSTSGELFF. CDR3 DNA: TGTGCCAGCAGTACATCCGGGGAGCTGTTTTTT.

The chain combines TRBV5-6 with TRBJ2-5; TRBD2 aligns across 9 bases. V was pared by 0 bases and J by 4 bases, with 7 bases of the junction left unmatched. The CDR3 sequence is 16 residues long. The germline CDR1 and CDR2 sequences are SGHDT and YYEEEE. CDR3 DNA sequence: TGTGCCAGCAGCTTGGTTGGCGCGGGGGGGCGAGAGACCCAGTACTTC. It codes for CASSLVGAGGRETQYF.

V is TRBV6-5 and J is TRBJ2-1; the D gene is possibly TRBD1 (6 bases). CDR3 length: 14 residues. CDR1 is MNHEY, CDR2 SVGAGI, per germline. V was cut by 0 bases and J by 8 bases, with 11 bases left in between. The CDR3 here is CASSYSRDTDEQFF. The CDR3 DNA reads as TGTGCCAGCAGTTACTCTAGGGACACGGATGAGCAGTTCTTC.

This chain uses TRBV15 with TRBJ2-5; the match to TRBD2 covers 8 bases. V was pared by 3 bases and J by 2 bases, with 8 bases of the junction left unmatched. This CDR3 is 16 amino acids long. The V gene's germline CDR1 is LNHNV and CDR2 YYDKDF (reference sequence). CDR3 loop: CATSSSGGAQQETQYF. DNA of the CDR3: TGTGCCACCAGCAGCTCGGGGGGGGCCCAACAAGAGACCCAGTACTTC.

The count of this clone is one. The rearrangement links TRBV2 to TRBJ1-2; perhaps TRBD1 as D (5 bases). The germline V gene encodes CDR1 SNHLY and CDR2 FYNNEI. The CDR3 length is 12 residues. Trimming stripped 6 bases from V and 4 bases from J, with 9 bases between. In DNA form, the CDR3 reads TGTGCCAGCAGGTTGGGGGGCTATGGCTACACCTTC. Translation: CASRLGGYGYTF.

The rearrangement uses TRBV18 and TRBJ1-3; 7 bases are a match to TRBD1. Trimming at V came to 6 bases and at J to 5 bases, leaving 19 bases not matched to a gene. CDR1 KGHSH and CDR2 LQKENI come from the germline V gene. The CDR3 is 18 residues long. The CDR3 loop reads CASSLSPPTGARRNTIYF. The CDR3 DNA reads TGTGCCAGCTCGCTCTCCCCACCCACAGGGGCAAGGAGAAACACCATATATTTT.

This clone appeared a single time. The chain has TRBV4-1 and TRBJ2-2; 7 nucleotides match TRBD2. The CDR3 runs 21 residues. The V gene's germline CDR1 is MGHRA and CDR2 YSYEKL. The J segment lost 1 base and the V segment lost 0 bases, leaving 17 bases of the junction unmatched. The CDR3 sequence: CASSQDRVAGSVVGNTGELFF. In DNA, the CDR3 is TGCGCCAGCAGCCAAGATCGAGTAGCGGGTTCGGTGGTAGGGAACACCGGGGAGCTGTTTTTT.

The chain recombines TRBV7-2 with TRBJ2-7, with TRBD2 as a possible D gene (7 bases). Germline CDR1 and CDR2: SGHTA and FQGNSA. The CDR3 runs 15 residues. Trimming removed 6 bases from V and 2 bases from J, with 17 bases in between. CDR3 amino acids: CASSRGGGAPYEQYF. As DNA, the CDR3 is TGTGCCAGCAGTCGGGGAGGGGGAGCCCCCTACGAGCAGTACTTC.

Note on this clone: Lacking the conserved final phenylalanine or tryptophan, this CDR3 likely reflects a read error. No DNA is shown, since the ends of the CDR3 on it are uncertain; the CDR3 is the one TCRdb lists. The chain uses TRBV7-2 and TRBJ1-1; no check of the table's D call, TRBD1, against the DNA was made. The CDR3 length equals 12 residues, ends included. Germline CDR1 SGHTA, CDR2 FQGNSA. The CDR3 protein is CASSLLTGGFRY.

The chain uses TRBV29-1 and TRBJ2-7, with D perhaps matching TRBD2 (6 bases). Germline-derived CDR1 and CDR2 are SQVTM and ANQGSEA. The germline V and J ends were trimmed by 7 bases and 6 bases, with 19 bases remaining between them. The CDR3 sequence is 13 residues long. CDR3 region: CSGTGSGGVEQYF. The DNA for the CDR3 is TGCAGCGGCACCGGGTCTGGAGGGGTCGAGCAGTACTTC.

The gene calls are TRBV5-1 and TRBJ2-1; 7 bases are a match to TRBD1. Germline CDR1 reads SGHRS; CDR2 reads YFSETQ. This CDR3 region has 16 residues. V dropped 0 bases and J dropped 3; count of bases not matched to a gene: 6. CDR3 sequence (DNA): TGCGCCAGCAGCTTGGTGGCAGGGGGATACTACAATGAGCAGTTCTTC. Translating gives CASSLVAGGYYNEQFF.

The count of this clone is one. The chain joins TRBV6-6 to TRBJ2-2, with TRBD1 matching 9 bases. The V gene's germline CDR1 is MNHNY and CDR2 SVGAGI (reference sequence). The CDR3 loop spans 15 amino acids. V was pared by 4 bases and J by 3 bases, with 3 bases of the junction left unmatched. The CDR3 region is CASSSYRGHTGELFF. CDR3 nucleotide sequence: TGTGCCAGCAGTTCCTACAGGGGGCACACCGGGGAGCTGTTTTTT.

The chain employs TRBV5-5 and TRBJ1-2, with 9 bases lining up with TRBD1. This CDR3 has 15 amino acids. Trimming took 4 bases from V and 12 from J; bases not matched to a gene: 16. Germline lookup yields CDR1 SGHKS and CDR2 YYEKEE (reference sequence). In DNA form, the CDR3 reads TGTGCCAGCAGCCTCCATGGGGGACAGGGTGCCCCTCACACCTTC. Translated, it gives CASSLHGGQGAPHTF.

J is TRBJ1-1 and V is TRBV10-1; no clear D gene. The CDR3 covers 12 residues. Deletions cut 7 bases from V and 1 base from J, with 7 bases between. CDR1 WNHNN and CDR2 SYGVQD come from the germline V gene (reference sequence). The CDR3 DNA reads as TGCGCCAGCAAAAACAGGAACACTGAAGCTTTCTTT. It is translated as CASKNRNTEAFF.

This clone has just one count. CDR3 in amino acids: CASSLKPGETQYF. CDR3 nucleotide sequence: TGTGCCAGCAGTTTAAAGCCCGGGGAGACCCAGTACTTC. The V and J genes are TRBV27 and TRBJ2-5, with unresolved D. CDR1 and CDR2 from the germline V gene are MNHEY and SMNVEV (reference sequence). Between the trimmed V and J ends, which lost 2 bases and 5 bases, there was a span of 9 bases. This CDR3 is built from 13 residues.

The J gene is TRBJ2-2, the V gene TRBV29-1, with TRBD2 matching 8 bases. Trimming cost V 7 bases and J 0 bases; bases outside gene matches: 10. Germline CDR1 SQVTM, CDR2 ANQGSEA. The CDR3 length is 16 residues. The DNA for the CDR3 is TGCAGCGCTGGGGCTAGCGGGCGTTCGAACACCGGGGAGCTGTTTTTT. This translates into CSAGASGRSNTGELFF.

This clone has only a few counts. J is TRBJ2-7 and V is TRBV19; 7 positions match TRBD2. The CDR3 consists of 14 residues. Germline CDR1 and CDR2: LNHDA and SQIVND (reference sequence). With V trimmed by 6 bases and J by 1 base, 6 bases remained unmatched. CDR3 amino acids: CASRKREVSYEQYF. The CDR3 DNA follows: TGTGCCAGTAGGAAGCGGGAAGTGTCCTACGAGCAGTACTTC.